Below are 7 T cell receptor beta chains sequenced from a single sample in a study of shared clonotypes between healthy human individuals. Assay used: immunoSEQ multiplex PCR; TCRdb lists only in-frame clones, some missing. The sample yields some 700,000 clones, roughly 87% seen once. Sequenced input: memory CD8+ T cells from PBMCs. This sample's subset: CD45RO+ cells pooled with CCR7-negative TemRA cells. Every receptor here comes from a man between 18 and 35 years old in good health. Some clones in this sample may be carry-over from other donors' samples.

This chain links TRBV7-9 with TRBJ2-4; TRBD2 agrees at 7 bases. Germline V lookup: CDR1 SEHNR, CDR2 FQNEAQ (reference sequence). The CDR3 runs 14 residues. V dropped 4 bases and J dropped 2; count of bases not matched to a gene: 2. In DNA, the CDR3 is TGTGCCAGCAGCTCCGGGGGGACCAAAAACATTCAGTACTTC. Amino acids: CASSSGGTKNIQYF.

This chain connects TRBV14 to TRBJ2-3; no clear D gene. CDR3 length: 15 residues. Trimming shortened V by 1 base and J by 2 bases, and 10 bases separated the two germline ends. Per the germline V gene, CDR1 is SGHDN and CDR2 is FVKESK. The CDR3 spells CASSQVPRLTDTQYF. The CDR3 DNA reads TGTGCCAGCAGCCAAGTGCCGCGCCTCACAGATACGCAGTATTTT.

This clone was counted ten times or more. The gene calls are TRBV9 and TRBJ1-2; the match to TRBD1 covers 9 bases. V shed 0 bases and J 8 bases; nucleotides not matched to a gene: 8. CDR1 is SGDLS, CDR2 YYNGEE, per germline. The CDR3 loop spans 15 amino acids. The CDR3 DNA sequence: TGTGCCAGCAGCGTAGGGCGGACAGGGGCCCTCGGCTACACCTTC. Translation: CASSVGRTGALGYTF.

The chain recombines TRBV27 with TRBJ2-7; possibly TRBD1 for D (6 bases). CDR1 MNHEY and CDR2 SMNVEV come from the germline V gene (reference sequence). The CDR3 loop spans 16 amino acids. V shed 6 bases and J shed 0 bases, with 18 bases lying between them. The CDR3 loop reads CASRLGPGQFSYEQYF. The CDR3 DNA reads as TGTGCCAGCAGACTGGGCCCCGGACAGTTCTCCTACGAGCAGTACTTC.

This sequence joins TRBV18 and TRBJ1-1; a possible D gene is TRBD1 (6 bases). This CDR3 has 17 residues. The germline V gene has CDR1 KGHSH and CDR2 LQKENI. V lost 4 bases, J lost 2 bases, and 20 bases lay in between. The CDR3: CASSLHPRTEVNTEAFF. In nucleotides, the CDR3 is TGTGCCAGCTCACTTCACCCGAGGACAGAAGTTAACACTGAAGCTTTCTTT.

The chain carries TRBV2 and TRBJ2-5; D remains unclear. Germline V gene data show CDR1 as SNHLY and CDR2 as FYNNEI. The CDR3 length is 14 residues. V lost 1 base to trimming and J lost 3 bases, with 9 bases between them. CDR3 protein: CASSEEVAKETQYF. The CDR3 DNA reads TGTGCCAGCAGTGAAGAGGTAGCCAAAGAGACCCAGTACTTC.

The chain links TRBV9 to TRBJ2-7; D remains ambiguous. CDR1 SGDLS and CDR2 YYNGEE come from the germline V gene. This CDR3 has 16 residues. V gave up 0 bases and J gave up 0 bases, with 13 bases separating them. The CDR3 DNA sequence: TGTGCCAGCAGCGTAGCGGCAGTACCTTCCTCCTACGAGCAGTACTTC. Translation gives CASSVAAVPSSYEQYF.